Listed below are T cell receptor beta chains from one sample, sequenced in a study of cytomegalovirus exposure and HLA in healthy donors. Clones were sequenced by immunoSEQ multiplex PCR, and TCRdb holds only the in-frame ones, with some missing. The sample carries over 150,000 clones, 82% recorded once. The specimen sequenced was PBMCs. The source of these receptors is a boy under 10 years old in good health and CMV-seronegative. CDR3s include the opening cysteine and the closing phenylalanine or tryptophan. The D gene is left open where the match is weak. Expanded clones are given a class, and other clones once, few, many or no size at all.

d_gene: NA
abundance: NA
v_gene: TRBV5-5
j_gene: TRBJ1-4
CDR3nt: TGTGCCAGCAGCTTGGGGGGGCCGGAAAAACTGTTTTTT
CDR3aa: CASSLGGPEKLFF

d_gene: TRBD1
abundance: NA
v_gene: TRBV27
j_gene: TRBJ2-7
CDR3nt: TGTGCCAGCCGACAGGGCTACGAGCAGTACTTC
CDR3aa: CASRQGYEQYF

d_gene: NA
abundance: NA
v_gene: TRBV2
j_gene: TRBJ1-1
CDR3nt: TGTGCCAGCACCCAAATCGTGGGGCTTGCGAACACTGAAGCTTTCTTT
CDR3aa: CASTQIVGLANTEAFF

d_gene: NA
abundance: once
v_gene: TRBV19
j_gene: TRBJ1-6
CDR3nt: TGTGCCAGTAGAACAGCAAATTCACCCCTCCACTTT
CDR3aa: CASRTANSPLHF

d_gene: TRBD2
abundance: few
v_gene: TRBV11-2
j_gene: TRBJ2-7
CDR3nt: TGTGCCAGCAGCTTGGGAGCGGGGGCCTCCTACGAGCAGTACTTC
CDR3aa: CASSLGAGASYEQYF

d_gene: NA
abundance: NA
v_gene: TRBV6-5
j_gene: TRBJ1-1
CDR3nt: TGTGCCAGCAGAGGGAGTCTGGGGGGGCCCACTGAAGCTTTCTTT
CDR3aa: CASRGSLGGPTEAFF

d_gene: NA
abundance: NA
v_gene: TRBV11-2
j_gene: TRBJ2-3
CDR3nt: TGTGCCAGCAGCTTAGATAGTGGTAATACGCAGTATTTT
CDR3aa: CASSLDSGNTQYF

d_gene: NA
abundance: NA
v_gene: TRBV29-1
j_gene: TRBJ2-3
CDR3nt: TGCAGCGTTGAAGGCAGGGTCCCAGATACGCAGTATTTT
CDR3aa: CSVEGRVPDTQYF

d_gene: TRBD2
abundance: NA
v_gene: TRBV7-9
j_gene: TRBJ2-5
CDR3nt: TGTGCCAGCAGCTTAGGAGCGGGGGGACCACAAGAGACCCAGTACTTC
CDR3aa: CASSLGAGGPQETQYF

d_gene: NA
abundance: NA
v_gene: TRBV7-2
j_gene: TRBJ1-5
CDR3nt: TGTGCCAGCAGTTCCGGGTACAATCAGCCCCAGCATTTT
CDR3aa: CASSSGYNQPQHF

d_gene: NA
abundance: once
v_gene: TRBV9
j_gene: TRBJ1-3
CDR3nt: TGTGCCAGCAGCATTGATACCTCTAGACGAAACACCATATATTTT
CDR3aa: CASSIDTSRRNTIYF

d_gene: NA
abundance: NA
v_gene: TRBV7-8
j_gene: TRBJ2-5
CDR3nt: TGTGCCAGCAGCCCAGAAGAGGGAGCCTACCAAGAGACCCAGTACTTC
CDR3aa: CASSPEEGAYQETQYF

d_gene: NA
abundance: few
v_gene: TRBV25-1
j_gene: TRBJ2-1
CDR3nt: TGTGCCAGCAGTGTCCGGGGGTACAATGAGCAGTTCTTC
CDR3aa: CASSVRGYNEQFF

d_gene: TRBD1
abundance: NA
v_gene: TRBV27
j_gene: TRBJ1-2
CDR3nt: TGTGCCAGCAGTTTATCCCCCGGACAGGGTTATACCTATGGCTACACCTTC
CDR3aa: CASSLSPGQGYTYGYTF

d_gene: TRBD1
abundance: NA
v_gene: TRBV5-1
j_gene: TRBJ1-2
CDR3nt: TGCGCCAGCAGCTTCAACAGGGGGTTAGGCTACACCTTC
CDR3aa: CASSFNRGLGYTF

d_gene: NA
abundance: NA
v_gene: TRBV7-2
j_gene: TRBJ2-3
CDR3nt: TGTGCCAGCATGGCTATGACTAGCACAGATACGCAGTATTTT
CDR3aa: CASMAMTSTDTQYF

d_gene: NA
abundance: NA
v_gene: TRBV5-1
j_gene: TRBJ1-5
CDR3nt: TGCGCCAGCAGCTTGGGGCCAGGGAGCAATCAGCCCCAGCATTTT
CDR3aa: CASSLGPGSNQPQHF

d_gene: NA
abundance: NA
v_gene: TRBV27
j_gene: TRBJ1-6
CDR3nt: TGTGCCAGCAGCATTTTCCAGGGTAGGGGAGGCTATAATTCACCCCTCCACTTT
CDR3aa: CASSIFQGRGGYNSPLHF

d_gene: TRBD1
abundance: once
v_gene: TRBV2
j_gene: TRBJ2-7
CDR3nt: TGTGCCAGCCTCCGGGACAGGAACTACGAGCAGTACTTC
CDR3aa: CASLRDRNYEQYF

d_gene: NA
abundance: NA
v_gene: TRBV29-1
j_gene: TRBJ2-6
CDR3nt: TGCAGCGTTGAGGTTTGGGCCCCGCCCTCTGGGGCCAACGTCCTGACTTTC
CDR3aa: CSVEVWAPPSGANVLTF

d_gene: NA
abundance: NA
v_gene: TRBV10-3
j_gene: TRBJ2-5
CDR3nt: TGTGCCATCAGTGGGCTAGCCCAAGAGACCCAGTACTTC
CDR3aa: CAISGLAQETQYF

d_gene: NA
abundance: NA
v_gene: TRBV11-1
j_gene: TRBJ1-1
CDR3nt: TGTGCCAGCAGCTTAGAGGAGGTGACTGAAGCTTTCTTT
CDR3aa: CASSLEEVTEAFF

d_gene: TRBD1
abundance: once
v_gene: TRBV5-8
j_gene: TRBJ1-1
CDR3nt: TGTGCCAGCAGCCCAGGGGGTGGAAACACTGAAGCTTTCTTT
CDR3aa: CASSPGGGNTEAFF

d_gene: TRBD1
abundance: NA
v_gene: TRBV18
j_gene: TRBJ1-5
CDR3nt: TGTGCCAGCTCGCGGACAGGGCTCAATCAGCCCCAGCATTTT
CDR3aa: CASSRTGLNQPQHF

d_gene: NA
abundance: few
v_gene: TRBV6-1
j_gene: TRBJ1-5
CDR3nt: TGTGCCAGCAGCGAAAAAAGCCTACAGGTTTACGGCAATCAGCCCCAGCATTTT
CDR3aa: CASSEKSLQVYGNQPQHF

d_gene: TRBD1
abundance: once
v_gene: TRBV2
j_gene: TRBJ1-1
CDR3nt: TGTGCCAGCAGTGGGTGGGCAGGGGGCCTGAACACTGAAGCTTTCTTT
CDR3aa: CASSGWAGGLNTEAFF

d_gene: NA
abundance: NA
v_gene: TRBV5-1
j_gene: TRBJ2-5
CDR3nt: TGCGCCAGCCGATGGGCAGAGACCCAGTACTTC
CDR3aa: CASRWAETQYF

d_gene: TRBD2
abundance: once
v_gene: TRBV5-4
j_gene: TRBJ2-5
CDR3nt: TGTGCCAGCAGCAGACTAGCGGGGGGGTCGGTGGAGACCCAGTACTTC
CDR3aa: CASSRLAGGSVETQYF

d_gene: NA
abundance: once
v_gene: TRBV7-2
j_gene: TRBJ2-3
CDR3nt: TGTGCCAGCAGCTTAGAATACACAGATACGCAGTATTTT
CDR3aa: CASSLEYTDTQYF

d_gene: TRBD1
abundance: few
v_gene: TRBV7-8
j_gene: TRBJ2-7
CDR3nt: TGTGCCAGCAGCTTGACTACAGGGGGTCGGAACGAGCAGTACTTC
CDR3aa: CASSLTTGGRNEQYF

d_gene: NA
abundance: few
v_gene: TRBV18
j_gene: TRBJ2-1
CDR3nt: TGTGCCAGCTCCTTGGGCAGTTACAATGAGCAGTTCTTC
CDR3aa: CASSLGSYNEQFF

d_gene: NA
abundance: NA
v_gene: TRBV7-3
j_gene: TRBJ2-6
CDR3nt: TGTGCCAGCAGCCCACACAGCCCTTCAGGGACTGGGGCCAACGTCCTGACTTTC
CDR3aa: CASSPHSPSGTGANVLTF

d_gene: TRBD1
abundance: NA
v_gene: TRBV5-1
j_gene: TRBJ2-5
CDR3nt: TGCGCCAGCAGCGGGAGGACAGGGGGCGAACAAGAGACCCAGTACTTC
CDR3aa: CASSGRTGGEQETQYF

d_gene: TRBD1
abundance: NA
v_gene: TRBV12-5
j_gene: TRBJ1-3
CDR3nt: TGTGCTAGTGGTTTGGGACAGGGCGGAAACACCATATATTTT
CDR3aa: CASGLGQGGNTIYF

d_gene: TRBD2
abundance: NA
v_gene: TRBV30
j_gene: TRBJ2-7
CDR3nt: TGTGCCTGGACTCCACGGGGGGGAGCCTACGAGCAGTACTTC
CDR3aa: CAWTPRGGAYEQYF

d_gene: NA
abundance: few
v_gene: TRBV4-1
j_gene: TRBJ2-3
CDR3nt: TGCGCCAGCCGGGGGGCCAACCACCCCCCCCACCAGAATAGCACAAAGGAGGCGACGCAGTATTTT
CDR3aa: CASRGANHPPHQNSTKEATQYF

d_gene: TRBD1
abundance: NA
v_gene: TRBV2
j_gene: TRBJ1-1
CDR3nt: TGTGCCAGCAGTGATGTCAGGGGGGCCACTGAAGCTTTCTTT
CDR3aa: CASSDVRGATEAFF

d_gene: TRBD1
abundance: NA
v_gene: TRBV4-2
j_gene: TRBJ1-3
CDR3nt: TGTGCCAGCAGCCTAGACCAGGGGGCGAACACCATATATTTT
CDR3aa: CASSLDQGANTIYF

d_gene: NA
abundance: NA
v_gene: TRBV6-1
j_gene: TRBJ1-5
CDR3nt: TGTGCCAGCAGAAGGGTACAGGTCAATCAGCCCCAGCATTTT
CDR3aa: CASRRVQVNQPQHF

d_gene: NA
abundance: NA
v_gene: TRBV7-9
j_gene: TRBJ2-2
CDR3nt: TGTGCCAGCAGCTTAGCCCCGGGCACCGGGGAGCTGTTTTTT
CDR3aa: CASSLAPGTGELFF

d_gene: NA
abundance: once
v_gene: TRBV5-4
j_gene: TRBJ2-3
CDR3nt: TGTGCCAGCAGCTCAGACCTCGGGAGCACAGATACGCAGTATTTT
CDR3aa: CASSSDLGSTDTQYF

d_gene: NA
abundance: NA
v_gene: TRBV7-6
j_gene: TRBJ2-1
CDR3nt: TGTGCCAGCGCGCGGCAATCGGGGGGCTATGAGCAGTTCTTC
CDR3aa: CASARQSGGYEQFF

d_gene: NA
abundance: NA
v_gene: TRBV20-1
j_gene: TRBJ1-2
CDR3nt: TGCAGTGGAAACATCGGCTACACCTTC
CDR3aa: CSGNIGYTF

d_gene: TRBD1
abundance: NA
v_gene: TRBV13
j_gene: TRBJ1-3
CDR3nt: TGTGCCAGCAGCGCGTGGACAGGGGGTGATTCCGGAAACACCATATATTTT
CDR3aa: CASSAWTGGDSGNTIYF

d_gene: NA
abundance: NA
v_gene: TRBV6-5
j_gene: TRBJ1-5
CDR3nt: TGTGCCAGCCGAGGTAGTAAAAATCAGCCCCAGCATTTT
CDR3aa: CASRGSKNQPQHF

d_gene: NA
abundance: once
v_gene: TRBV28
j_gene: TRBJ2-7
CDR3nt: TGTGCCAGCCCTGGATCAGGGGACTACGAGCAGTACTTC
CDR3aa: CASPGSGDYEQYF

d_gene: NA
abundance: NA
v_gene: TRBV5-6
j_gene: TRBJ2-5
CDR3nt: TGTGCCAGCAGCTTGGTGCGTAGTAGCGGCATGGAGACCCAGTACTTC
CDR3aa: CASSLVRSSGMETQYF

d_gene: TRBD1
abundance: NA
v_gene: TRBV5-1
j_gene: TRBJ2-7
CDR3nt: TGCGCCAGCAGCTTTGACAGGGCCTACGAGCAGTACTTC
CDR3aa: CASSFDRAYEQYF

d_gene: NA
abundance: NA
v_gene: TRBV6-1
j_gene: TRBJ2-2
CDR3nt: TGTGCCAGCAGTGAACGTCGGACCGGGGAGCTGTTTTTT
CDR3aa: CASSERRTGELFF

d_gene: TRBD1
abundance: few
v_gene: TRBV29-1
j_gene: TRBJ1-1
CDR3nt: TGCAGCGCCTATGGTGGGACAGGGGGGGACACTGAAGCTTTCTTT
CDR3aa: CSAYGGTGGDTEAFF

d_gene: NA
abundance: once
v_gene: TRBV7-2
j_gene: TRBJ1-2
CDR3nt: TGTGCCAGCAGCTTAGGCAGGGAGGATGGCTACACCTTC
CDR3aa: CASSLGREDGYTF

d_gene: NA
abundance: NA
v_gene: TRBV27
j_gene: TRBJ2-2
CDR3nt: TGTGCCAGCAGTTTATCTCCTGGACTGAACACCGGGGAGCTGTTTTTT
CDR3aa: CASSLSPGLNTGELFF

d_gene: TRBD2
abundance: NA
v_gene: TRBV6-6
j_gene: TRBJ2-3
CDR3nt: TGTGCCAGCAGGGGTCCTAGCGGGGCTTTCGGAGATACGCAGTATTTT
CDR3aa: CASRGPSGAFGDTQYF